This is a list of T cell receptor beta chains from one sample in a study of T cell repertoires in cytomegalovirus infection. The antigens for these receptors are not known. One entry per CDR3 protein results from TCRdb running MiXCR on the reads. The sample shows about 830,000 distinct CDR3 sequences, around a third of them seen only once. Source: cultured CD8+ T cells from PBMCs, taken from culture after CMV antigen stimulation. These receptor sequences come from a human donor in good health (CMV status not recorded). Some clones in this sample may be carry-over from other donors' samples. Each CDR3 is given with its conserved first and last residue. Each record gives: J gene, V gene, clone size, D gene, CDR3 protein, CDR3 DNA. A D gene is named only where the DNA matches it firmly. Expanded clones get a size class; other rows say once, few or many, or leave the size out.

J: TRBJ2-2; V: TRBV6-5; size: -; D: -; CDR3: CASIPSAVPPNTGELFF; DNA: TGTGCCAGCATTCCGTCCGCTGTCCCCCCGAACACCGGGGAGCTGTTTTTT
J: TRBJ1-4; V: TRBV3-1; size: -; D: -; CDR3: CASSQEPGPGAEKLFF; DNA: TGTGCCAGCAGCCAGGAACCGGGGCCCGGAGCGGAAAAACTGTTTTTT
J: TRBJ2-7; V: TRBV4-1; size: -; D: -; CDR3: CASSPSWGIGYEQYF; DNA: TGCGCCAGCAGCCCATCTTGGGGAATCGGCTACGAGCAGTACTTC
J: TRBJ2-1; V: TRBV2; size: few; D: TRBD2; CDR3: CASSDPGLAGEGGEQFF; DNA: TGTGCCAGCAGTGATCCGGGACTAGCGGGGGAGGGCGGTGAGCAGTTCTTC
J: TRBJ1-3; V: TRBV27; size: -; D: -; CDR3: CASSLGVQPGNTIYF; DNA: TGTGCCAGCAGTTTGGGAGTCCAGCCAGGAAACACCATATATTTT
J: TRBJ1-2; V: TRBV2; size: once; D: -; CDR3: CASRTGTGAGYTF; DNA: TGTGCCAGCAGGACCGGGACGGGGGCGGGCTACACCTTC
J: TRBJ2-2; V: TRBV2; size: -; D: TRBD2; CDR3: CASVIGGTDTGELFF; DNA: TGTGCCAGTGTTATCGGGGGGACTGACACCGGGGAGCTGTTTTTT
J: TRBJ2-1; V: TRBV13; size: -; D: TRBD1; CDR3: CASSKRTGKSYNEQFF; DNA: TGTGCCAGCAGCAAACGGACAGGGAAAAGTTACAATGAGCAGTTCTTC
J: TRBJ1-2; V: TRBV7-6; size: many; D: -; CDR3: CASSLVLGDGAGYTF; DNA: TGTGCCAGCAGCTTAGTGTTGGGGGACGGCGCCGGCTACACCTTC
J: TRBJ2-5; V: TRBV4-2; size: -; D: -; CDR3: CASSQERDEETQYF; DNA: TGTGCCAGCAGCCAAGAGCGTGACGAAGAGACCCAGTACTTC
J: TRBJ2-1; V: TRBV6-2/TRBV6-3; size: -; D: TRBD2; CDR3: CASSLSGGLPFNEQFF; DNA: TGTGCCAGCAGCTTATCGGGGGGACTACCGTTTAATGAGCAGTTCTTC
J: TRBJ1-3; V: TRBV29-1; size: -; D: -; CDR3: CSVILRTGNTIYF; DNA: TGCAGCGTGATCCTAAGGACTGGAAACACCATATATTTT
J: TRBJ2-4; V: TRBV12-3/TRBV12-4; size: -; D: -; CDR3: CASTPGDKNIQYF; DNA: TGTGCCAGCACCCCCGGTGACAAAAACATTCAGTACTTC
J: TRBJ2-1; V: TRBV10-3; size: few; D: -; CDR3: CAISDVTHETRNEQFF; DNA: TGTGCCATCAGTGACGTCACACACGAAACACGCAATGAGCAGTTCTTC
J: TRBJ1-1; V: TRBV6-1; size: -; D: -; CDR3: CASTVRGRGEAFF; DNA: TGTGCCAGCACTGTGCGGGGCCGGGGTGAAGCTTTCTTT
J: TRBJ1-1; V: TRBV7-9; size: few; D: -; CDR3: CASSPNSLGVGAEAFF; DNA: TGTGCCAGCAGCCCCAATTCCCTCGGGGTCGGGGCTGAAGCTTTCTTT
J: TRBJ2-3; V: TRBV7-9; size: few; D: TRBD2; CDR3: CASSSNSGASTDTQYF; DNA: TGTGCCAGCAGCTCGAATAGCGGGGCGTCCACAGATACGCAGTATTTT
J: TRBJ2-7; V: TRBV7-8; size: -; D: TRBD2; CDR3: CASSLDAGVEQYF; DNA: TGTGCCAGCAGCTTAGATGCGGGGGTCGAGCAGTACTTC
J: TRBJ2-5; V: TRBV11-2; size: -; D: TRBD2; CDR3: CASSLDTGGDAQYF; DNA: TGTGCCAGCAGCTTAGATACCGGGGGGGACGCCCAGTACTTC
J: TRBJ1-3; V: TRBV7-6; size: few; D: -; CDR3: CASSLVRRGAGNTIYF; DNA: TGTGCCAGCAGCTTAGTACGGCGGGGGGCTGGAAACACCATATATTTT
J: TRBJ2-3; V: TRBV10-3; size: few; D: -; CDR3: CAIRVLRGPGTDTQYF; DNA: TGTGCCATCAGGGTCTTGCGGGGGCCTGGGACAGATACGCAGTATTTT
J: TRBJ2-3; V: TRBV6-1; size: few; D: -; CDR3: CASSEDGDTDTQYF; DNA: TGTGCCAGCAGTGAAGACGGGGACACAGATACGCAGTATTTT
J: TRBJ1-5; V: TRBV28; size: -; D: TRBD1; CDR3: CASSLLRDRGTYSNQPQHF; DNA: TGTGCCAGCAGTCTACTCCGGGACAGGGGGACTTATAGCAATCAGCCCCAGCATTTT
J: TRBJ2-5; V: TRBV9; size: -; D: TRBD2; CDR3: CASSASGGSQETQYF; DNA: TGTGCCAGCAGCGCTAGCGGGGGGAGTCAAGAGACCCAGTACTTC
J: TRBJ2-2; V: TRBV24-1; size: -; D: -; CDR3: CATSGVNTGELFF; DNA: TGTGCCACCAGTGGGGTGAACACCGGGGAGCTGTTTTTT
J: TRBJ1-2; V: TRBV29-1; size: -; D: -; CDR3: CSARTPPNYGYTF; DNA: TGCAGCGCGAGGACACCCCCTAACTATGGCTACACCTTC